A selection of T cell receptor beta chains follows, all from one sample in a study of cytomegalovirus exposure and HLA in healthy donors. Here immunoSEQ multiplex PCR was the method, and the copy in TCRdb shows in-frame clones only, minus some. Here the sample spans about 180,000 clones, about four fifths being singletons. Sequenced: PBMCs. These receptors came from a woman under 30 in good health and CMV-seropositive. CDR3s include the opening cysteine and the closing phenylalanine or tryptophan. D genes are given only for firm matches. For some rows the clone size is stated as once, few or many, or as a class when expanded; others skip it.

d_call	clone_size	cdr3_length	v_call	j_call	cdr3_aa	cdr3_nt
.	.	15	TRBV2	TRBJ1-2	CASSDLQWQAHGYTF	TGTGCCAGCAGTGATCTCCAGTGGCAGGCCCATGGCTACACCTTC
.	.	13	TRBV28	TRBJ2-7	CASSFSWTEEQYF	TGTGCCAGCAGTTTCTCTTGGACTGAGGAGCAGTACTTC
TRBD1	once	19	TRBV23-1	TRBJ2-7	CASSPNRDRGESSYYEQYF	TGCGCCAGCAGTCCTAACAGGGACAGGGGAGAATCAAGCTACTACGAGCAGTACTTC
.	.	14	TRBV5-6	TRBJ2-5	CASSLGHLGETQYF	TGTGCCAGCAGCTTGGGACACCTGGGAGAGACCCAGTACTTC
TRBD1	.	14	TRBV6-6	TRBJ1-5	CASSGQGSNQPQHF	TGTGCCAGCAGCGGACAGGGAAGCAATCAGCCCCAGCATTTT
TRBD1	.	16	TRBV27	TRBJ1-2	CASSPSSTGTGYGYTF	TGTGCCAGCAGTCCAAGCAGCACCGGGACAGGGTATGGCTACACCTTC
TRBD2	once	14	TRBV7-9	TRBJ2-1	CASSLGGGYNEQFF	TGTGCCAGCAGCTTAGGGGGGGGTTACAATGAGCAGTTCTTC
.	few	13	TRBV14	TRBJ1-5	CASSQASGQPQHF	TGTGCCAGCAGCCAAGCCTCCGGGCAGCCCCAGCATTTT
TRBD2	.	16	TRBV5-6	TRBJ2-5	CASSVPSSGDQETQYF	TGTGCCAGCAGCGTACCCTCTAGCGGGGACCAAGAGACCCAGTACTTC
.	.	13	TRBV15	TRBJ2-1	CATSRDRGREQFF	TGTGCCACCAGCAGAGATCGGGGTAGAGAGCAGTTCTTC
.	.	11	TRBV27	TRBJ1-2	CASSRDGGYTF	TGTGCCAGCAGCCGAGACGGGGGCTACACCTTC
TRBD2	.	15	TRBV7-3	TRBJ2-3	CASSGVAGGTDTQYF	TGTGCCAGCAGCGGAGTAGCGGGAGGCACAGATACGCAGTATTTT
.	.	14	TRBV5-1	TRBJ2-3	CASSQDSYTDTQYF	TGCGCCAGCAGCCAGGACAGCTACACAGATACGCAGTATTTT
TRBD2	once	15	TRBV7-9	TRBJ2-1	CASRQGLAGIDEQFF	TGTGCCAGCAGACAAGGACTAGCGGGCATAGATGAGCAGTTCTTC
.	once	12	TRBV6-6	TRBJ1-6	CASSRQDSPLHF	TGTGCCAGCAGCCGACAGGATTCACCCCTCCACTTT
.	.	14	TRBV7-3	TRBJ2-5	CASSPGRRGETQYF	TGTGCCAGCAGCCCAGGACGTCGGGGGGAGACCCAGTACTTC
.	.	15	TRBV6-5	TRBJ2-7	CASSYSPTVSYEQYF	TGTGCCAGCAGTTACTCGCCGACAGTCTCCTACGAGCAGTACTTC
TRBD1	.	12	TRBV6-5	TRBJ2-7	CASSRTGDEQYF	TGTGCCAGCAGTCGGACAGGGGACGAGCAGTACTTC
.	.	15	TRBV7-9	TRBJ1-6	CASSLTGTTNSPLHF	TGTGCCAGCAGCTTAACCGGGACTACTAATTCACCCCTCCACTTT
TRBD2	.	13	TRBV19	TRBJ2-3	CAIAGGPGDTQYF	TGTGCCATAGCGGGGGGGCCAGGAGATACGCAGTATTTT
TRBD1	.	15	TRBV6-6	TRBJ2-7	CASTRGQGASYEQYF	TGTGCCAGCACCAGGGGACAGGGGGCTTCCTACGAGCAGTACTTC
.	.	15	TRBV7-3	TRBJ2-7	CASSLIGGTSYEQYF	TGTGCCAGCAGCTTAATCGGGGGAACCTCCTACGAGCAGTACTTC
TRBD1	few	16	TRBV10-1	TRBJ2-7	CASSARLTGDPYEQYF	TGCGCCAGCAGTGCTCGTTTGACAGGGGATCCCTACGAGCAGTACTTC
TRBD1	.	17	TRBV28	TRBJ1-3	CASSSPLGTGVGNTIYF	TGTGCCAGCAGTTCACCACTTGGGACAGGGGTTGGAAACACCATATATTTT
.	.	14	TRBV30	TRBJ2-7	CASNRRGYAYEQYF	TGTGCCTCCAATAGGAGGGGATACGCCTACGAGCAGTACTTC
TRBD1	.	16	TRBV4-2	TRBJ1-4	CASSQHTGAANEKLFF	TGTGCCAGCAGCCAGCACACAGGGGCGGCAAATGAAAAACTGTTTTTT
.	once	14	TRBV27	TRBJ2-7	CASSRLGAGYEQYF	TGTGCCAGCAGTAGGTTGGGGGCTGGCTACGAGCAGTACTTC
TRBD1	.	15	TRBV6-4	TRBJ1-6	CASRTGTGGNSPLHF	TGTGCCAGCAGAACCGGGACAGGGGGTAATTCACCCCTCCACTTT
TRBD2	.	18	TRBV4-2	TRBJ2-2	CASSPGASGGADTGELFF	TGTGCCAGCAGCCCGGGGGCTAGCGGGGGGGCTGACACCGGGGAGCTGTTTTTT
TRBD1	.	14	TRBV5-1	TRBJ2-7	CASSLRTGTYEQYF	TGCGCCAGCAGCCTTCGGACAGGAACCTACGAGCAGTACTTC
.	.	16	TRBV5-3	TRBJ1-1	CARSPNIRVRFPEAFF	TGTGCCAGAAGCCCGAATATCAGGGTAAGGTTTCCTGAAGCTTTCTTT
TRBD2	.	14	TRBV7-3	TRBJ2-2	CASSSGLGDGELFF	TGTGCCAGCAGCTCGGGACTAGGGGACGGGGAGCTGTTTTTT
.	.	14	TRBV27	TRBJ2-7	CASAGSTELYEQYF	TGTGCCAGTGCTGGGAGTACAGAACTCTACGAGCAGTACTTC
.	.	15	TRBV4-1	TRBJ1-1	CASSHDGTGNTEAFF	TGCGCCAGCAGCCACGATGGAACGGGGAACACTGAAGCTTTCTTT
TRBD1	.	12	TRBV28	TRBJ2-1	CASSVTDRTKFF	TGTGCCAGCAGTGTAACGGACAGGACGAAGTTCTTC
.	.	16	TRBV7-8	TRBJ1-5	CASSLDRVGYNQPQHF	TGTGCCAGCAGCTTAGACAGGGTGGGATACAATCAGCCCCAGCATTTT
.	.	17	TRBV4-1	TRBJ2-3	CASAGGKGFTTTDTQYF	TGCGCCAGCGCGGGTGGCAAGGGCTTTACCACCACAGATACGCAGTATTTT
.	.	14	TRBV21-1	TRBJ2-5	CASSIGTEQETQYF	TGTGCCAGCAGCATCGGGACAGAGCAAGAGACCCAGTACTTC
.	.	16	TRBV10-1	TRBJ2-3	CASSTGGVGSTDTQYF	TGCGCCAGCAGTACAGGGGGGGTAGGCAGCACAGATACGCAGTATTTT
TRBD1	.	14	TRBV10-3	TRBJ2-3	CAIAGTGGADTQYF	TGTGCCATAGCCGGGACAGGGGGCGCAGATACGCAGTATTTT
TRBD2	.	15	TRBV7-3	TRBJ2-1	CASSLTSGGGNEQFF	TGTGCCAGCAGCTTAACTAGCGGGGGGGGGAATGAGCAGTTCTTC
.	.	13	TRBV29-1	TRBJ1-3	CSVGLGLGDTIYF	TGCAGCGTTGGACTCGGCCTAGGTGACACCATATATTTT
TRBD2	.	17	TRBV18	TRBJ2-5	CASSPLPITSGEETQYF	TGTGCCAGCTCACCACTGCCAATAACTAGCGGGGAGGAAACCCAGTACTTC
.	.	14	TRBV4-1	TRBJ1-5	CASSQGWGDQPQHF	TGCGCCAGCAGCCAAGGGTGGGGGGATCAGCCCCAGCATTTT
.	.	15	TRBV28	TRBJ2-5	CASSLRVGREETQYF	TGTGCCAGCAGTTTACGGGTTGGCAGAGAGGAGACCCAGTACTTC
TRBD1	few	14	TRBV2	TRBJ1-5	CASSLLKGAQPQHF	TGTGCCAGCAGTCTTTTGAAGGGGGCTCAGCCCCAGCATTTT
TRBD1	.	16	TRBV28	TRBJ1-2	CASEYRGALPDYGYTF	TGTGCCAGCGAGTACAGGGGGGCTCTACCGGACTATGGCTACACCTTC
.	.	14	TRBV9	TRBJ2-3	CASSALGEVDTQYF	TGTGCCAGCAGCGCACTAGGTGAAGTAGATACGCAGTATTTT
TRBD2	few	17	TRBV9	TRBJ2-2	CASSVGRTSGFAGELFF	TGTGCCAGCAGCGTTGGGCGAACTAGCGGGTTCGCCGGGGAGCTGTTTTTT
TRBD1	.	14	TRBV9	TRBJ1-6	CASSVTGGDSPLHF	TGTGCCAGCAGCGTAACAGGGGGCGATTCACCCCTCCACTTT
.	.	17	TRBV9	TRBJ1-3	CASSVAPPAGTGNTIYF	TGTGCCAGCAGCGTAGCCCCACCAGCGGGAACTGGAAACACCATATATTTT
.	.	17	TRBV19	TRBJ1-5	CASSYLQTIQGNQPQHF	TGTGCCAGTAGTTACCTACAGACCATTCAGGGCAATCAGCCCCAGCATTTT